Following are 31 T cell receptor beta chains from one sample sequenced in a study of cytomegalovirus exposure and HLA in healthy donors. Primers: 60 Vbeta forward and 13 Jbeta reverse. Clones were sequenced by immunoSEQ multiplex PCR, and TCRdb holds only the in-frame ones, with some missing. This table has under 200,000 clones, around 79% appearing once. Sequenced sample: PBMCs. The origin of the receptors is a male donor in good health and CMV-seropositive.

The rearrangement uses TRBV7-2 and TRBJ1-5; 7 bases line up with TRBD1. Per the germline V gene, CDR1 is SGHTA and CDR2 is FQGNSA. The V segment lost 4 bases and the J segment 3 bases; nucleotides outside the gene matches: 12. This CDR3 is 17 amino acids long. Here the CDR3 DNA reads TGTGCCAGCAGCTACGACCAGCGACAGGGCCCCAATCAGCCCCAGCATTTT. Translating it yields CASSYDQRQGPNQPQHF.

This clone turned up a few times. CDR3 amino acids: CASSAKEGGNYGYTF. The DNA of the CDR3 is TGTGCCAGCAGCGCCAAGGAGGGGGGGAACTATGGCTACACCTTC. The V and J genes are TRBV9 and TRBJ1-2; the D gene is possibly TRBD1 (6 bases). The V and J ends lost 3 bases and 2 bases respectively, with 14 bases between them. Germline V lookup: CDR1 SGDLS, CDR2 YYNGEE. This CDR3 has 15 residues. Supplemented by reference TRBV9 and TRBJ1-2, the full variable domain reads DSGVTQTPKHLITATGQRVTLRCSPRSGDLSVYWYQQSLDQGLQFLIQYYNGEERAKGNILERFSAQQFPDLHSELNLSSLELGDSALYFCASSAKEGGNYGYTFGSGTRLTVV.

The chain combines TRBV7-2 with TRBJ2-2, with D perhaps TRBD2 (5 bases). This CDR3 has 15 amino acids. Germline loops: CDR1 SGHTA, CDR2 FQGNSA. The V end lost 10 bases, the J end lost 0 bases, and 15 bases lay between the germline ends. CDR3 in amino acids: CATKPGRANTGELFF. Written as DNA, the CDR3 is TGTGCCACCAAACCTGGGCGGGCGAACACCGGGGAGCTGTTTTTT.

This chain connects TRBV27 to TRBJ2-5, with D unclear. The CDR3 totals 15 residues. CDR1 MNHEY and CDR2 SMNVEV come from the germline V gene (reference sequence). Trimming took 3 bases from V and 1 from J, leaving 12 bases between them. The CDR3 loop reads CASSFISGPQETQYF. CDR3 sequence (DNA): TGTGCCAGCAGTTTCATCTCGGGTCCCCAAGAGACCCAGTACTTC.

The chain uses TRBV18 and TRBJ1-5, with D tentatively TRBD1 (6 bases). V was pared by 0 bases and J by 0 bases, with 9 bases between. The CDR3 spans 16 residues. Germline loops: CDR1 KGHSH, CDR2 LQKENI. The CDR3: CASSPPGASSNQPQHF. For the CDR3, the DNA is TGTGCCAGCTCACCACCGGGGGCTAGTAGCAATCAGCCCCAGCATTTT.

This rearrangement joins TRBV4-3 to TRBJ2-7; D may be TRBD2 (7 bases). The ends were cut back, 3 bases at V and 2 bases at J, with 17 bases in the middle. The germline CDR1 and CDR2 sequences are LGHNA and YSLEER. The CDR3 has 16 amino acids. In DNA, the CDR3 is TGCGCCAGCAGCCAGGGGGCCTGGGGGAGGGCCTACGAGCAGTACTTC. Residues: CASSQGAWGRAYEQYF.

The chain employs TRBV28 and TRBJ1-1; 10 bases fit TRBD1. The V gene's germline CDR1 is MDHEN and CDR2 SYDVKM. The CDR3 is made up of 15 amino acids. The J segment lost 6 bases and the V segment lost 0 bases, leaving 4 bases of the junction unmatched. CDR3 region: CASSLWGQGSAEAFF. CDR3 coding DNA: TGTGCCAGCAGTTTATGGGGACAGGGGTCGGCTGAAGCTTTCTTT.

This chain links TRBV5-4 with TRBJ2-7; possibly TRBD2 for D (5 bases). Germline CDR1 and CDR2: SGHNT and YYREEE (reference sequence). Between the trimmed V and J ends, which lost 4 bases and 3 bases, there was a span of 8 bases. This CDR3 is 12 amino acids long. The DNA for the CDR3 is TGTGCCAGCAGCATCGGGATCTACGAGCAGTACTTC. This encodes CASSIGIYEQYF. Full variable domain (outside the CDR3, taken from reference TRBV5-4 and TRBJ2-7): ETGVTQSPTHLIKTRGQQVTLRCSSQSGHNTVSWYQQALGQGPQFIFQYYREEENGRGNFPPRFSGLQFPNYSSELNVNALELDDSALYLCASSIGIYEQYFGPGTRLTVT.

V is TRBV5-1 and J is TRBJ2-1; TRBD2 aligns across 13 bases. Unmatched junction bases numbered 13, after V lost 4 bases and J lost 9 bases. This CDR3 contains 17 residues. Germline loops: CDR1 SGHRS, CDR2 YFSETQ. CDR3: CASSRHPGLAGAVEQFF. In DNA form, the CDR3 reads TGCGCCAGCAGCCGCCACCCAGGACTAGCGGGAGCGGTTGAGCAGTTCTTC.

As for this clone: Since no conserved phenylalanine or tryptophan closes the CDR3, a read error is the likely cause. J is TRBJ1-3 and V is TRBV5-1; D is possibly TRBD1 (6 bases). Trimming cost V 0 bases and J 0 bases, with 13 bases left between them. CDR1 SGHRS and CDR2 YFSETQ come from the germline V gene. CDR3 size: 17 residues. CDR3: CASSLVPGVNSGNTIYS. The CDR3 region has the DNA TGCGCCAGCAGCTTGGTCCCAGGGGTAAACTCTGGAAACACCATATATTCT.

The chain links TRBV5-1 to TRBJ2-2, with a possible D match to TRBD1 (7 bases). The length of the CDR3 is 16 residues. Germline assignment: CDR1 SGHRS and CDR2 YFSETQ. V was pared by 0 bases and J by 6 bases, with 15 bases between. The CDR3 reads CASSLEGAGTSGELFF. The CDR3 DNA sequence: TGCGCCAGCAGCTTGGAGGGGGCGGGAACCTCCGGGGAGCTGTTTTTT.

Only one count was recorded for this clone. Here the CDR3 DNA reads TGTGCCAGCAGTGACCCGGACAGGGGGCGAGAGACCCAGTACTTC. Translating it yields CASSDPDRGRETQYF. The chain carries TRBV6-1 and TRBJ2-5; TRBD1 agrees at 11 bases. Trimming cost V 3 bases and J 4 bases; bases outside gene matches: 4. CDR1 is MNHNS and CDR2 is SASEGT in the germline V gene. The CDR3 sequence is 15 residues long.

Turning to this clone: Mismatch with germline at one junction end may stem from a read error. The chain recombines TRBV7-9 with TRBJ2-3; a possible D gene is TRBD2 (6 bases). Germline assignment: CDR1 SEHNR and CDR2 FQNEAQ (reference sequence). The length of the CDR3 is 15 residues. In nucleotides, the CDR3 is TGTTCCAGCAGCTCAACCTGGAGGGACTCAGATACGCAGTATTTT. Amino acids: CSSSSTWRDSDTQYF.

This rearrangement joins TRBV18 to TRBJ1-1, with 10 bases identical to TRBD1. Germline assignment: CDR1 KGHSH and CDR2 LQKENI. V dropped 4 bases and J dropped 2; count of bases not matched to a gene: 10. The CDR3 consists of 17 residues. This chain's CDR3 is CASSLRDRGFSNTEAFF. Written as DNA, the CDR3 is TGTGCCAGCTCACTCCGGGACAGGGGTTTTTCCAACACTGAAGCTTTCTTT.

V and J are TRBV18 and TRBJ2-1, with 13 bases lining up with TRBD2. Germline assignment: CDR1 KGHSH and CDR2 LQKENI. This CDR3 comprises 17 residues. J was trimmed by 7 bases and V by 2 bases; bases with no gene match: 8. The CDR3 DNA is TGTGCCAGCTCACCATCTCGACTAGCGGGGGGTTGGAATGAGCAGTTCTTC. Its translation: CASSPSRLAGGWNEQFF.

About this clone itself: Other DNA sequences in the same sample also yield this CDR3. The CDR3 loop reads CASSLSLGGTGELFF. The CDR3 nucleotides are TGTGCCAGCAGTTTATCCCTAGGGGGAACCGGGGAGCTGTTTTTT. The chain has TRBV27 and TRBJ2-2, with D possibly TRBD1 on 6 matching bases. The V end lost 0 bases, the J end lost 5 bases, and 10 bases lay between the germline ends. The germline V gene has CDR1 MNHEY and CDR2 SMNVEV (reference sequence). CDR3 length: 15 amino acids.

CDR3 protein: CASSSRDRGREQYF. The CDR3, as DNA: TGTGCCAGCAGCTCCCGGGACAGGGGGCGCGAGCAGTACTTC. The chain combines TRBV5-4 with TRBJ2-7; TRBD1 agrees at 12 bases. J lost 6 bases, V lost 3 bases, and 4 bases had no gene match. The CDR3 has 14 residues. Germline CDR1 SGHNT, CDR2 YYREEE (reference sequence).

This chain links TRBV6-1 with TRBJ2-2, with TRBD2 matching 8 bases. The ends lost 8 bases at V and 4 bases at J; junction bases unmatched: 9. The CDR3 covers 15 residues. Per germline, CDR1 MNHNS and CDR2 SASEGT. Here the CDR3 DNA reads TGTGCCAGCGGGTTAGCGGGGCCAATCACCGGGGAGCTGTTTTTT. Translation gives CASGLAGPITGELFF.

J is TRBJ1-3 and V is TRBV19, with D possibly matching TRBD1 (5 bases). This CDR3 is 14 amino acids long. Germline V lookup: CDR1 LNHDA, CDR2 SQIVND (reference sequence). V gave up 7 bases and J gave up 4 bases, with 14 bases separating them. CDR3 nucleotides: TGTGCCAGTACCCCTAGGGGTGCCGGAAACACCATATATTTT. Residues: CASTPRGAGNTIYF.

The V and J genes are TRBV28 and TRBJ2-3, with a weak D call TRBD1 (5 bases). Germline V gene sequence: CDR1 MDHEN, CDR2 SYDVKM. The V and J ends lost 11 bases and 0 bases respectively, with 12 bases between them. The CDR3 length is 13 residues. The CDR3 sequence: CAWAQGSTDTQYF. CDR3 DNA sequence: TGTGCCTGGGCCCAGGGAAGCACAGATACGCAGTATTTT.

This chain uses TRBV2 with TRBJ2-5; D not resolved. Germline assignment: CDR1 SNHLY and CDR2 FYNNEI. This CDR3 comprises 12 residues. Trimming cost V 4 bases and J 5 bases, with 8 bases left between them. DNA of the CDR3: TGTGCCAGCAGTGTGGCCTTGGAGACCCAGTACTTC. Its translation is CASSVALETQYF.

The chain joins TRBV5-4 to TRBJ1-2, with 8 bases identical to TRBD1. CDR1 SGHNT and CDR2 YYREEE come from the germline V gene (reference sequence). J lost 5 bases, V lost 5 bases, and 8 bases had no gene match. There are 14 residues in the CDR3. The CDR3 sequence: CASSRADRGYGYTF. CDR3 coding DNA: TGTGCCAGCAGTCGAGCAGACAGGGGATATGGCTACACCTTC.

The chain uses TRBV4-3 and TRBJ2-5; no firm D call. The CDR3 totals 13 residues. Germline assignment: CDR1 LGHNA and CDR2 YSLEER. V was cut by 2 bases and J by 4 bases, with 8 bases left in between. The CDR3 sequence is CASSQFLLETQYF. In DNA, the CDR3 is TGCGCCAGCAGCCAATTCCTTTTAGAGACCCAGTACTTC.

The V gene is TRBV7-9, the J gene TRBJ2-1; perhaps TRBD1 as D (5 bases). Deletions cut 4 bases from V and 2 bases from J, with 9 bases between. Germline CDR1 is SEHNR and CDR2 is FQNEAQ (reference sequence). This CDR3 has 14 residues. CDR3 protein: CASSWGRTYNEQFF. The CDR3 DNA sequence: TGTGCCAGCAGCTGGGGCAGGACCTACAATGAGCAGTTCTTC.

The chain joins TRBV27 to TRBJ1-1; perhaps TRBD1 as D (5 bases). Germline lookup yields CDR1 MNHEY and CDR2 SMNVEV (reference sequence). Trimming removed 3 bases from V and 4 bases from J, with 12 bases in between. This CDR3 is built from 14 residues. The CDR3 DNA follows: TGTGCCAGCAGTTTCTACGGGGGGGGCACTGAAGCTTTCTTT. Its protein product is CASSFYGGGTEAFF.

This chain uses TRBV28 with TRBJ1-1, with D tentatively TRBD1 (5 bases). The CDR3 is 13 amino acids. Germline assignment: CDR1 MDHEN and CDR2 SYDVKM. V gave up 7 bases and J gave up 0 bases, with 9 bases separating them. In DNA, the CDR3 is TGTGCCAGCAAGGGGCCGATGAACACTGAAGCTTTCTTT. Translated: CASKGPMNTEAFF.

The chain couples TRBV2 to TRBJ2-2; TRBD2 is a possible D gene (5 bases). The V and J ends lost 6 bases and 1 base respectively, with 12 bases between them. The CDR3 has 15 amino acids. From germline, CDR1 is SNHLY and CDR2 FYNNEI. The CDR3 DNA is TGTGCCAGCAGGCGTGTAGCGCAGAACACCGGGGAGCTGTTTTTT. It yields the protein CASRRVAQNTGELFF.

The V call is TRBV29-1, the J call TRBJ1-2; 9 nucleotides agree with TRBD1. Germline lookup yields CDR1 SQVTM and CDR2 ANQGSEA. CDR3 size: 13 residues. Germline trimming cut 7 bases from V and 3 bases from J; bases unmatched to any gene: 6. CDR3 bases: TGCAGCGACCAGGGACAGGGTCACTATGGCTACACCTTC. This translates into CSDQGQGHYGYTF.

J is TRBJ2-1 and V is TRBV19, with TRBD1 matching 7 bases. This CDR3 spans 15 amino acids. Trimming at V came to 5 bases and at J to 10 bases, leaving 14 bases not matched to a gene. Germline assignment: CDR1 LNHDA and CDR2 SQIVND (reference sequence). CDR3 sequence reads: CASSREGQPSWEQFF. DNA of the CDR3: TGTGCCAGTAGTCGTGAGGGACAGCCCTCTTGGGAGCAGTTCTTC.

V usage is TRBV5-8 and J usage is TRBJ2-7, with D perhaps matching TRBD1 (6 bases). With 0 bases removed from V and 0 bases from J, the gap between germline ends came to 7 bases. The CDR3 sequence is 14 residues long. Germline loops: CDR1 SGHTS, CDR2 YDEGEE. The CDR3 DNA is TGTGCCAGCAGCTTGGACAGGGTCTCCTACGAGCAGTACTTC. It yields the protein CASSLDRVSYEQYF.

A few counts support this clone. The chain is built from TRBV7-3 and TRBJ2-1; maybe TRBD1 (5 bases). V dropped 1 base and J dropped 2 bases, with 9 bases sitting between them. This CDR3 region has 15 residues. Germline loops: CDR1 SGHTA, CDR2 FQGTGA. The CDR3, as DNA: TGTGCCAGCAGCTTAAACGACAGAGCCTACAATGAGCAGTTCTTC. Translation gives CASSLNDRAYNEQFF.